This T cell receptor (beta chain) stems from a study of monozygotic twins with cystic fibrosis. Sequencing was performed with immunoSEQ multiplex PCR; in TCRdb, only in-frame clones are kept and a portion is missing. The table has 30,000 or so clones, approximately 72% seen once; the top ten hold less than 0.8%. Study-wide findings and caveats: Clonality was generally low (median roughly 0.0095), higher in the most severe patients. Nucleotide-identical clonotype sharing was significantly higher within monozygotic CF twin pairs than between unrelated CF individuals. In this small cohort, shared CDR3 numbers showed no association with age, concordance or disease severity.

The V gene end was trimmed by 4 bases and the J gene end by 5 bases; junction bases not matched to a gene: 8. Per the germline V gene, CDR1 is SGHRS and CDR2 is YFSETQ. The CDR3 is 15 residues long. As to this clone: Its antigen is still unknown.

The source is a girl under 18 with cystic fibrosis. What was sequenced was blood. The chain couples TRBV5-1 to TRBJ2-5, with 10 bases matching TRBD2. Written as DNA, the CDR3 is TGCGCCAGCAGCGACCCGAGCGGGAGGGGTGAGACCCAGTACTTC. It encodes CASSDPSGRGETQYF.